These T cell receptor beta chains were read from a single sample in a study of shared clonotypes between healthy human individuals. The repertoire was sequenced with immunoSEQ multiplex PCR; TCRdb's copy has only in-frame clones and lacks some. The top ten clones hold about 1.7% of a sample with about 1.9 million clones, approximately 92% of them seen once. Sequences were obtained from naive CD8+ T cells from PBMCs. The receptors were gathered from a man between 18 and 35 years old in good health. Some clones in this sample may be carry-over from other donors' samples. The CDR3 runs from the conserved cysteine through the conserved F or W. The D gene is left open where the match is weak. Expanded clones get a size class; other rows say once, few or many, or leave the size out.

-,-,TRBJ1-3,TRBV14,TGTGCCAGCAGCCAAGATCACGGAACTGGAAACACCATATATTTT,CASSQDHGTGNTIYF
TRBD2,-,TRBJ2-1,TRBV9,TGTGCCAGCAGCCCAAAGACTAGCGGACCGCCCTGGGATGAGCAGTTCTTC,CASSPKTSGPPWDEQFF
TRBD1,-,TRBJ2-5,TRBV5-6,TGTGCCAGCAGCCCTATGGGACAGGGGGTGATCCAGTACTTC,CASSPMGQGVIQYF
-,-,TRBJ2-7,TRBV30,TGTGCCTGGGGGGACACCCCTCTGTGGTTC,CAWGDTPLWF
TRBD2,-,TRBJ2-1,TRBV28,TGTGCCAGCAGCCCGTTAGCGGGGTATTACAATGAGCAGTTCTTC,CASSPLAGYYNEQFF
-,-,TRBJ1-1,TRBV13,TGTGCCAGCAGTTCGTCTCAGGGTGGCCACACTGAAGCTTTCTTT,CASSSSQGGHTEAFF
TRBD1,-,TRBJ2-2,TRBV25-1,TGTGCCAGCAGGGTAGACAGGGGGCGGCCCGGGGAGCTGTTTTTT,CASRVDRGRPGELFF
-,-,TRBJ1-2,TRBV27,TGTGCCAGCAGTTTAGGAGGTCCTTATGGCTACACCTTC,CASSLGGPYGYTF
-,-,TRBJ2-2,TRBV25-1,TGTGCCAGCAGTGAATGGACCCCCGGTTGGAACACCGGGGAGCTGTTTTTT,CASSEWTPGWNTGELFF
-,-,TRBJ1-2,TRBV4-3,TGCGCCAGCAGCCAAACCTCGGCCCCAGGGAGTCGGTACACCTTC,CASSQTSAPGSRYTF
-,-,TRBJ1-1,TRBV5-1,TGCGCCAGCAGCTGGACGGGTCTAAACACTGAAGCTTTCTTT,CASSWTGLNTEAFF
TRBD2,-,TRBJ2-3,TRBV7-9,TGTGCCAGCAGCTTAGGCGGGAGTCGCACAGATACGCAGTATTTT,CASSLGGSRTDTQYF
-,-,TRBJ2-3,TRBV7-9,TGTGCCAGCAGGGTACCGGGAGTCACAGATACGCAGTATTTT,CASRVPGVTDTQYF
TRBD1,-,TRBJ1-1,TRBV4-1,TGCGCCAGCAGCCACATTCAAAGGGGGCCCATGAACACTGAAGCTTTCTTT,CASSHIQRGPMNTEAFF
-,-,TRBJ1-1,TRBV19,TGTGCCAGTAGTATAGATCTCGAAACCCCCGAAGCTTTCTTT,CASSIDLETPEAFF
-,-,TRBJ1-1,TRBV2,TGTGCCAGCAGTGCATCTCGCGCAGACAACACTGAAGCTTTCTTT,CASSASRADNTEAFF
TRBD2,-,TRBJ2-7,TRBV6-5,TGTGCCAGCAGTTTCGGGAGCGGGAAGCTATACGAGCAGTACTTC,CASSFGSGKLYEQYF
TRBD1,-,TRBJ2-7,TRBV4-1,TGCGCCAGCAGCCTGGGACAGGTCTCCTACGAGCAGTACTTC,CASSLGQVSYEQYF
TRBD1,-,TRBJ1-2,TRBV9,TGTGCCAGCAGCCCTCGATTCTCGGGACAGGGGTTTTTGGACTACACCTTC,CASSPRFSGQGFLDYTF
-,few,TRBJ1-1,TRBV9,TGTGCCAGCAGCGCGTGGACAGACACTGAAGCTTTCTTT,CASSAWTDTEAFF
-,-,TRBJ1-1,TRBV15,TGTGCCACCAGCAGAGATCGCGAACGGGCGAACACTGAAGCTTTCTTT,CATSRDRERANTEAFF
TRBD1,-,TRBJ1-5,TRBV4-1,TGCGCCAGCAGCCAAGCGAGGGGGCGAAATCAGCCCCAGCATTTT,CASSQARGRNQPQHF
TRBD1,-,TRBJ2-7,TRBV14,TGTGCCAGCAGCCATTATTCCGGGACAGGGTCTCGCGAGCAGTACTTC,CASSHYSGTGSREQYF
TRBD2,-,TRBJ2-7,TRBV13,TGTGCCAGCAGCCTCCCAACTAGCGGGAGGTACGAGCAGTACTTC,CASSLPTSGRYEQYF
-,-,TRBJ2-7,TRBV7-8,TGTGCCAGCAGCGTACCCAGGACCGATTCGGTGCGGGGCAGCTCCTACGAGCAGTACTTC,CASSVPRTDSVRGSSYEQYF
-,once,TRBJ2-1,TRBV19,TGTGCCAGTACCTCAAGGGACTCCATTTTTAGGGAGCAGTTCTTC,CASTSRDSIFREQFF
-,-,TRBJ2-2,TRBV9,TGTGCCAGCAGCGTAGCGGGAAGAAAGTCGGGGGAGCTGTTTTTT,CASSVAGRKSGELFF
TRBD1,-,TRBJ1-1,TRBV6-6,TGTGCCAGCACCACGGGAGGGGGCGCGGCTTTCTTT,CASTTGGGAAFF
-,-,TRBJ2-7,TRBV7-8,TGTGCCAGCAGCTTAATCGGAGATTGGGCCTACGAGCAGTACTTC,CASSLIGDWAYEQYF
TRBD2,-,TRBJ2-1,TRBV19,TGTGCCAGTAGTATCCCCCGGACTAGCGGGGACAATGAGCAGTTCTTC,CASSIPRTSGDNEQFF
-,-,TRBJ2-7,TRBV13,TGTGCCAGCAGCCTTGTCGGTCAGGGAATCAGCTACGAGCAGTACTTC,CASSLVGQGISYEQYF
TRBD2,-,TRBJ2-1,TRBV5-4,TGTGCCAGCAGCTTGGTGGCTAGCGGGAGACGGGGCAATGAGCAGTTCTTC,CASSLVASGRRGNEQFF
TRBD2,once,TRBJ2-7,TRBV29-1,TGCAGCGTTGTGGGGGGGACCTACGAGCAGTACTTC,CSVVGGTYEQYF
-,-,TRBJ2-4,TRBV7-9,TGTGCCAGCAGCTTCGCGGGTATACGTAGCATTCAGTACTTC,CASSFAGIRSIQYF
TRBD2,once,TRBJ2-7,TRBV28,TGTGCCAGCAGTTTTGCGGGGGGGTCCTACGAGCAGTACTTC,CASSFAGGSYEQYF
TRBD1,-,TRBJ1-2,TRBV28,TGTGCCAGCAGTAACCACCGGACAGGGGAGTTGGGTGGCTACACCTTC,CASSNHRTGELGGYTF
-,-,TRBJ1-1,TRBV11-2,TGTGCCAGCAGCTTAGTGAGGGGCCGGAACACTGAAGCTTTCTTT,CASSLVRGRNTEAFF
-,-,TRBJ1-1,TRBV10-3,TGTGCCATCACTGTGGGCACTGAAGCTTTCTTT,CAITVGTEAFF